Listed here are 31 T cell receptor beta chains from one sample, sequenced in a study of CD8 T cells in Susac syndrome. Random hexamers were used to reverse transcribe 0.5 to 1 ug of RNA. MiXCR, run by TCRdb on the immunoSEQ multiplex PCR reads, gives a single entry per CDR3 protein. Of approximately 210,000 distinct CDR3 sequences listed, 95% are singletons. The source material was CD4+ T cells from PBMCs. Source of these receptors: a human donor with multiple sclerosis.

The rearrangement joins TRBV5-1 to TRBJ2-3, with D possibly matching TRBD2 (6 bases). V was shortened by 4 bases and J by 5 bases, with 14 bases between the two germline ends. Germline lookup yields CDR1 SGHRS and CDR2 YFSETQ. The CDR3 runs to 14 residues. Here the CDR3 DNA reads TGCGCCAGCAGCACGGAGGGTTTCGTAGATACGCAGTATTTT. Its translation is CASSTEGFVDTQYF.

The chain is built from TRBV20-1 and TRBJ2-3; TRBD2 aligns across 7 bases. With V trimmed by 3 bases and J by 6 bases, 3 bases remained unmatched. Germline V gene sequence: CDR1 DFQATT, CDR2 SNEGSKA (reference sequence). This CDR3 has 12 amino acids. DNA for the CDR3: TGCAGTGCTAGGATTAGCGGGGATACGCAGTATTTT. It encodes CSARISGDTQYF.

V gene TRBV4-1 combines with J gene TRBJ2-2, with D hard to call. CDR1 MGHRA and CDR2 YSYEKL come from the germline V gene. The CDR3 is made up of 12 amino acids. The V gene lost 2 bases and the J gene lost 7 bases, with 5 bases spanning the gap. DNA of the CDR3: TGCGCCAGCAGCCAACTCGTCGGGGAGCTGTTTTTT. Protein product: CASSQLVGELFF.

The gene calls are TRBV11-2 and TRBJ2-3, with D perhaps matching TRBD2 (5 bases). Germline lookup yields CDR1 SGHAT and CDR2 FQNNGV. V was shortened by 1 base and J by 7 bases, with 9 bases between the two germline ends. CDR3 size: 13 residues. The CDR3, as DNA: TGTGCCAGCAGCTTAGGCCGGGATTATACGCAGTATTTT. Translated, it gives CASSLGRDYTQYF.

This sequence joins TRBV29-1 and TRBJ2-7, with 7 bases aligning to TRBD1. The CDR3 loop spans 14 amino acids. Trimming cost V 4 bases and J 5 bases; bases outside gene matches: 11. Germline loops: CDR1 SQVTM, CDR2 ANQGSEA. The CDR3 DNA reads TGCAGCGTTGCGAAACACAGGGGCGGCGACGAGCAGTACTTC. This codes for CSVAKHRGGDEQYF.

This chain uses TRBV5-4 with TRBJ1-2; 9 bases line up with TRBD1. CDR3 length equals 15 residues. Per germline, CDR1 SGHNT and CDR2 YYREEE (reference sequence). V shed 4 bases, J shed 2 bases, and the junction held 6 bases outside the gene matches. CDR3: CASSESDRGNYGYTF. CDR3 nucleotide sequence: TGTGCCAGCAGCGAAAGCGACAGGGGGAACTATGGCTACACCTTC.

This chain uses TRBV9 with TRBJ1-6; possibly TRBD1 for D (6 bases). Germline V gene lookup returns CDR1 SGDLS and CDR2 YYNGEE. The germline V and J ends were trimmed by 4 bases and 3 bases, with 11 bases remaining between them. This CDR3 has 15 amino acids. The CDR3 bases are TGTGCCAGCAGCCCGACAGGTTTCTATAATTCACCCCTCCACTTT. Translated: CASSPTGFYNSPLHF.

The CDR3 here is CASSPIREQLVRPNEQFF. DNA for the CDR3: TGCGCCAGCAGCCCCATCCGGGAGCAGTTGGTTCGACCGAATGAGCAGTTCTTC. This rearrangement joins TRBV4-1 to TRBJ2-1, with D perhaps TRBD2 (6 bases). Trimming removed 4 bases at V and 7 bases at J, with 26 bases between. Germline CDR1 and CDR2: MGHRA and YSYEKL. CDR3 size: 18 residues.

This clonotype was counted once. The rearrangement joins TRBV7-3 to TRBJ2-3, with TRBD1 identical over 10 bases. Germline values: CDR1 SGHTA, CDR2 FQGTGA. V lost 5 bases, J lost 2 bases, and 4 bases stayed unmatched. The length of the CDR3 is 15 residues. CDR3 in DNA: TGTGCCAGCAGCCATGGGACAGGGGTCACAGATACGCAGTATTTT. Translation: CASSHGTGVTDTQYF.

CDR3 loop: CASLGTSGRSGNEQFF. CDR3 bases: TGTGCCAGCTTAGGGACTAGCGGGAGGAGCGGCAATGAGCAGTTCTTC. V gene TRBV27 combines with J gene TRBJ2-1, with 15 bases aligning to TRBD2. The CDR3 sequence is 16 residues long. Losses at the gene ends were 8 bases for V and 6 bases for J; bases not matched to a gene: 8. Looked up from germline, CDR1 is MNHEY and CDR2 is SMNVEV (reference sequence).

The chain employs TRBV5-4 and TRBJ2-6, with 12 positions matching TRBD1. Trimming at V came to 4 bases and at J to 1 base, leaving 6 bases not matched to a gene. The CDR3 extends over 18 amino acids. The germline gives CDR1 SGHNT, CDR2 YYREEE (reference sequence). In DNA form, the CDR3 reads TGTGCCAGCAGCACCCGGGACAGGGGGCCGTCTGGGGCCAACGTCCTGACTTTC. This gives the protein CASSTRDRGPSGANVLTF.

V is TRBV12-3 or TRBV12-4 and J is TRBJ2-1, with TRBD2 identical over 13 bases. The junction had 2 bases not matched to a gene; V was cut back by 4 bases and J by 8 bases. The length of the CDR3 is 14 residues. The CDR3 protein is CASSWTSGRDEQFF. CDR3 nucleotides: TGTGCCAGCAGTTGGACTAGCGGGAGAGATGAGCAGTTCTTC.

This chain joins TRBV30 and TRBJ1-2; D unclear. Trimming cost V 1 base and J 1 base, with 7 bases left between them. The CDR3 length is 13 residues. The germline gives CDR1 GTSNPN, CDR2 SVGIG (reference sequence). Written as DNA, the CDR3 is TGTGCCTGGAGTGCTGAGGTTAACTATGGCTACACCTTC. Translated: CAWSAEVNYGYTF.

The genes are TRBV20-1 and TRBJ2-3, with D perhaps matching TRBD1 or TRBD2 (6 bases each). Germline V gene data show CDR1 as DFQATT and CDR2 as SNEGSKA (reference sequence). V was shortened by 0 bases and J by 4 bases, with 14 bases between the two germline ends. This CDR3 spans 15 amino acids. In nucleotides, the CDR3 is TGCAGTGCTAGAGATTTCCCCGGGGGCTCAGATACGCAGTATTTT. This codes for CSARDFPGGSDTQYF.

This chain links TRBV9 with TRBJ2-5; a weak D match, TRBD1 (6 bases). CDR3 length equals 14 residues. Trimming left V 9 bases short and J 2 bases short, with 17 bases between. Germline CDR1 reads SGDLS; CDR2 reads YYNGEE. The CDR3 loop reads CANLIRDKQETQYF. The DNA of the CDR3 is TGTGCCAACCTGATCCGGGACAAACAAGAGACCCAGTACTTC.

This rearrangement joins TRBV11-2 to TRBJ2-1, with 10 bases matching TRBD2. The trim removed 5 bases at V and 6 bases at J, leaving 7 bases unmatched. This CDR3 spans 15 amino acids. Looked up from germline, CDR1 is SGHAT and CDR2 is FQNNGV. In nucleotides, the CDR3 is TGTGCCAGCAGCCTAGGACTAGCGGTGGGCAATGAGCAGTTCTTC. Protein sequence: CASSLGLAVGNEQFF.

V is TRBV4-1 and J is TRBJ2-7; tentative D call: TRBD1 (7 bases). Per the germline V gene, CDR1 is MGHRA and CDR2 is YSYEKL. V lost 0 bases, J lost 4 bases, and 19 bases lay in between. The CDR3 totals 17 residues. In DNA form, the CDR3 reads TGCGCCAGCAGCCAAGAAGGGCAGGGGGGCTTAGGGTACGAGCAGTACTTC. This gives the protein CASSQEGQGGLGYEQYF.

The rearrangement joins TRBV29-1 to TRBJ2-1; maybe TRBD2 (5 bases). With 0 bases removed from V and 10 bases from J, the gap between germline ends came to 16 bases. In germline, CDR1 is SQVTM, CDR2 ANQGSEA. This CDR3 contains 14 residues. The CDR3 sequence is CSVEDLAGIGEQFF. The CDR3 nucleotides read TGCAGCGTTGAAGATCTGGCGGGTATCGGGGAGCAGTTCTTC.

The rearrangement uses TRBV29-1 and TRBJ1-4, with D hard to call. The CDR3 is 15 residues long. Germline-derived CDR1 and CDR2 are SQVTM and ANQGSEA. Trimming took off 7 bases at V and 8 bases at J, with 23 bases between the two ends. CDR3 in DNA: TGCAGCGGGAGATGGCGCCGGGCGGACGGGGAAAAACTGTTTTTT. The encoded protein is CSGRWRRADGEKLFF.

The rearrangement joins TRBV27 to TRBJ1-1; D possibly corresponds to TRBD1 (5 bases). CDR3 length equals 12 residues. Trimming took 8 bases from V and 6 from J, leaving 13 bases between them. Germline V CDR1 and CDR2: MNHEY, SMNVEV (reference sequence). The CDR3 here is CASGIMGAEAFF. The CDR3 DNA follows: TGTGCCAGCGGGATTATGGGGGCTGAAGCTTTCTTT.

The chain is built from TRBV29-1 and TRBJ1-1, with TRBD1 matching over 10 bases. V lost 6 bases and J lost 1; bases outside the gene matches: 2. Per germline, CDR1 SQVTM and CDR2 ANQGSEA. CDR3 length equals 13 residues. CDR3 coding DNA: TGCAGCGTGGGACAGGGGCGGAACACTGAAGCTTTCTTT. As protein: CSVGQGRNTEAFF. The full variable domain, in which reference TRBV29-1 and TRBJ1-1 provide the parts outside the CDR3, is SAVISQKPSRDICQRGTSLTIQCQVDSQVTMMFWYRQQPGQSLTLIATANQGSEATYESGFVIDKFPISRPNLTFSTLTVSNMSPEDSSIYLCSVGQGRNTEAFFGQGTRLTVV.

The V and J genes are TRBV20-1 and TRBJ1-1; D is uncertain. The CDR3 is 13 amino acids. Germline V CDR1 and CDR2: DFQATT, SNEGSKA (reference sequence). Trimming removed 2 bases at V and 1 base at J, with 8 bases between. CDR3 sequence: CSARSGANTEAFF. The CDR3, as DNA: TGCAGTGCTAGATCCGGAGCGAACACTGAAGCTTTCTTT.

The rearrangement uses TRBV29-1 and TRBJ1-2; a possible D gene is TRBD1 (5 bases). CDR3 length: 14 residues. The V end was cut by 6 bases, the J end by 7 bases, with 21 bases between. CDR1 SQVTM and CDR2 ANQGSEA come from the germline V gene. Written as DNA, the CDR3 is TGCAGCGTGGCCGGGACGCTAGCAAGGACTGGCTACACCTTC. Protein product: CSVAGTLARTGYTF.

This rearrangement joins TRBV29-1 to TRBJ2-5; D is perhaps TRBD2 (5 bases). Germline CDR1 is SQVTM and CDR2 is ANQGSEA. The CDR3 is 13 residues long. The V and J ends lost 4 bases and 4 bases respectively, with 13 bases between them. CDR3 sequence (DNA): TGCAGCGTTGGACGGACTGAAGGAGAGACCCAGTACTTC. Amino acids: CSVGRTEGETQYF. Variable domain in full (rest from reference TRBV29-1 and TRBJ2-5): SAVISQKPSRDICQRGTSLTIQCQVDSQVTMMFWYRQQPGQSLTLIATANQGSEATYESGFVIDKFPISRPNLTFSTLTVSNMSPEDSSIYLCSVGRTEGETQYFGPGTRLLVL.

A single count supports this clonotype. The chain uses TRBV15 and TRBJ1-5; tentative D call: TRBD1 (6 bases). The CDR3 is 16 amino acids. V was shortened by 6 bases and J by 6 bases, with 21 bases between the two germline ends. Germline V CDR1 and CDR2: LNHNV, YYDKDF (reference sequence). The CDR3 loop is CATSHGAGGTRQPQHF. The CDR3 nucleotides are TGTGCCACCAGTCACGGGGCGGGGGGCACCCGTCAGCCCCAGCATTTT.

The chain employs TRBV29-1 and TRBJ2-7, with 8 bases that match TRBD2. Germline V gene sequence: CDR1 SQVTM, CDR2 ANQGSEA. J was trimmed by 7 bases and V by 7 bases; bases with no gene match: 12. This CDR3 is built from 13 residues. In DNA form, the CDR3 reads TGCAGCGCTGGGCCACGGGGGGGCCGAGAGCAGTACTTC. Translation gives CSAGPRGGREQYF.

This chain joins TRBV29-1 and TRBJ2-5; possibly TRBD2 for D (5 bases). This CDR3 is built from 14 residues. Trimming cost V 7 bases and J 5 bases, with 20 bases left between them. Germline values: CDR1 SQVTM, CDR2 ANQGSEA. CDR3 nucleotide sequence: TGCAGCGGGCATCCCCCGGGGTTGGACGAGACCCAGTACTTC. Its translation is CSGHPPGLDETQYF.

This clonotype appeared a single time. This chain joins TRBV7-2 and TRBJ2-5; 10 positions match TRBD1. Per germline, CDR1 SGHTA and CDR2 FQGNSA. CDR3 size: 15 residues. V was clipped by 5 bases and J by 1 base; unmatched bases: 4. As DNA, the CDR3 is TGTGCCAGCAGCATCGGGACAGGGGTCCAAGAGACCCAGTACTTC. It encodes CASSIGTGVQETQYF.

This clonotype was observed a handful of times. This sequence joins TRBV29-1 and TRBJ2-1; 8 bases are shared with TRBD2. Germline values: CDR1 SQVTM, CDR2 ANQGSEA. After removal of 4 bases from V and 0 bases from J, the junction contained 5 bases not matched to a gene. The CDR3 extends over 15 amino acids. The CDR3 spells CSVAVSGASYNEQFF. CDR3 sequence (DNA): TGCAGCGTTGCCGTTAGCGGGGCCTCCTACAATGAGCAGTTCTTC.

V usage is TRBV7-9 and J usage is TRBJ2-1, with 7 bases lining up with TRBD1. Germline trimming cut 5 bases from V and 2 bases from J; bases unmatched to any gene: 6. The length of the CDR3 is 15 residues. CDR1 and CDR2 (germline): SEHNR, FQNEAQ (reference sequence). CDR3 loop: CASSQGQTTYNEQFF. CDR3 sequence (DNA): TGTGCCAGCAGCCAGGGACAGACGACCTACAATGAGCAGTTCTTC. Full variable domain (outside the CDR3, taken from reference TRBV7-9 and TRBJ2-1): DTGVSQNPRHKITKRGQNVTFRCDPISEHNRLYWYRQTLGQGPEFLTYFQNEAQLEKSRLLSDRFSAERPKGSFSTLEIQRTEQGDSAMYLCASSQGQTTYNEQFFGPGTRLTVL.

The chain recombines TRBV29-1 with TRBJ2-1, with a tentative D call TRBD2 (7 bases). The V gene's germline CDR1 is SQVTM and CDR2 ANQGSEA. The CDR3 spans 14 residues. Trimming took 8 bases from V and 4 from J, leaving 18 bases between them. The CDR3 DNA follows: TGCAGCACTACGGGGGCGGGAGAGTACAATGAGCAGTTCTTC. It yields the protein CSTTGAGEYNEQFF.